The 6 T cell receptor beta chains reported below all come from one sample, sequenced in a study of Graves' ophthalmopathy and Graves' hyperthyroidism. CDR3 regions of TCR beta were amplified from RNA transcripts. Amplification began with first-round RT-PCR using HTBI primers, then second-round multiplex PCR was performed. TCRdb independently ran MiXCR on the multiplex PCR reads; one entry per CDR3 protein. The sample includes hundreds of thousands of distinct CDR3 sequences, about 20% seen only once; the top ten take about 6.6%. The sample taken for sequencing was peripheral blood. The source of these receptors is a woman younger than 35 with stable Graves' hyperthyroidism. Some clones in this sample may be carry-over from other donors' samples.

V gene TRBV6-5 combines with J gene TRBJ1-2, with 8 positions matching TRBD1. CDR1 and CDR2 from the germline V gene are MNHEY and SVGAGI. V gave up 0 bases and J gave up 4 bases; unmatched junction bases: 10. This CDR3 has 17 residues. The CDR3 DNA follows: TGTGCCAGCAGTTACTCGGACAGGGCGAGGTTAGGCTATGGCTACACCTTC. Translation: CASSYSDRARLGYGYTF.

V is TRBV6-1 and J is TRBJ2-5; D possibly uses TRBD1 or TRBD2 (5 bases each). The CDR3 contains 15 residues. The germline V gene encodes CDR1 MNHNS and CDR2 SASEGT. V was trimmed by 1 base and J by 5 bases, leaving 14 bases between them. Here the CDR3 reads CASSEVGSWGETQYF. The CDR3 DNA reads TGTGCCAGCAGTGAAGTCGGGTCCTGGGGGGAGACCCAGTACTTC.

This clonotype was picked up a small number of times. Just one base apart from a much larger clone, this may be a read error. The DNA of the CDR3 is TGTGCCAGCAAGTTACCCGTCAACACTGAAGCTTGCTTT. Protein: CASKLPVNTEACF. The chain carries TRBV7-9 and TRBJ1-1; D is unresolved. This CDR3 spans 13 amino acids. Germline V lookup: CDR1 SEHNR, CDR2 FQNEAQ (reference sequence).

This clonotype was seen a handful of times. The rearrangement links TRBV6-1 to TRBJ2-2; D unclear. Germline values: CDR1 MNHNS, CDR2 SASEGT. The CDR3 is 14 amino acids. V gave up 2 bases and J gave up 4 bases, with 8 bases separating them. CDR3 DNA sequence: TGTGCCAGCAGTGAATCAAATCTCACCGGGGAGCTGTTTTTT. This codes for CASSESNLTGELFF.

The chain combines TRBV7-9 with TRBJ2-2, with TRBD1 matching over 8 bases. The CDR3 contains 13 residues. V trimming: 5 bases; J trimming: 6 bases; junction bases outside the gene matches: 2. The V gene's germline CDR1 is SEHNR and CDR2 FQNEAQ (reference sequence). In nucleotides, the CDR3 is TGTGCCAGCAGCGACAGGGGATCCGGGGAGCTGTTTTTT. Translation: CASSDRGSGELFF.

This clonotype has only a few counts. This chain links TRBV19 with TRBJ1-2; the match to TRBD1 covers 11 bases. J lost 4 bases, V lost 1 base, and 8 bases had no gene match. Germline V gene lookup returns CDR1 LNHDA and CDR2 SQIVND (reference sequence). CDR3 length: 17 amino acids. The CDR3 reads CASSIAPDRGPFYGYTF. As DNA, the CDR3 is TGTGCCAGTAGTATAGCCCCGGACAGGGGGCCTTTCTATGGCTACACCTTC.